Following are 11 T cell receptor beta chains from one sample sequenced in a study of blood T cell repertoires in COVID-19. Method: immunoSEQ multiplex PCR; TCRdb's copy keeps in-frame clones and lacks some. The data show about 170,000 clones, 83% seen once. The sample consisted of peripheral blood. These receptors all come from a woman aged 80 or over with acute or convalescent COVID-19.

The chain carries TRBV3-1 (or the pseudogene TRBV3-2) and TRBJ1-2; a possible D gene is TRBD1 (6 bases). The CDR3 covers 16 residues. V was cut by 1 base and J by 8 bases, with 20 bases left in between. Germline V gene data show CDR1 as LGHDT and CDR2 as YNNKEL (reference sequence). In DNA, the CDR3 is TGTGCCAGCAGCCAAGGTTCTATCAGGACAGTTGGCGGCTACACCTTC. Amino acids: CASSQGSIRTVGGYTF.

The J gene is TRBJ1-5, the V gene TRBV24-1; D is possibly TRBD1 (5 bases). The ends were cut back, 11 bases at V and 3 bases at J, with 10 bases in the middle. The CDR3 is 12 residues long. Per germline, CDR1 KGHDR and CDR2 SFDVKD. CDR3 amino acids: CAIGGDNQPQHF. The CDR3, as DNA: TGTGCCATCGGGGGAGACAATCAGCCCCAGCATTTT.

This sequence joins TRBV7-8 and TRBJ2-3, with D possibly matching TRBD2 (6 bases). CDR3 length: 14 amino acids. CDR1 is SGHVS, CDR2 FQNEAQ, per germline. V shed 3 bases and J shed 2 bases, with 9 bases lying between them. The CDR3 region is CASSFGGPTDTQYF. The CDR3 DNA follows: TGTGCCAGCAGCTTCGGGGGTCCCACAGATACGCAGTATTTT.

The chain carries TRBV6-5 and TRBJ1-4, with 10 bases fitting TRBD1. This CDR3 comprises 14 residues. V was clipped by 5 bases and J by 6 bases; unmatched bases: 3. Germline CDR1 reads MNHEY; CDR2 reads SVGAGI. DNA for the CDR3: TGTGCCAGCAGTCAGGACAGGGGGGATGAAAAACTGTTTTTT. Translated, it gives CASSQDRGDEKLFF.

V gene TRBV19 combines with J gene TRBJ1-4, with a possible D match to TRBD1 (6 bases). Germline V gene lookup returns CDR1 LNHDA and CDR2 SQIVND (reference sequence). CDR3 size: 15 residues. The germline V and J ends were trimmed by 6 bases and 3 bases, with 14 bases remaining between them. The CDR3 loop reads CASSNNRDSNEKLFF. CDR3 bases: TGTGCCAGTAGCAATAACAGGGATTCTAATGAAAAACTGTTTTTT.

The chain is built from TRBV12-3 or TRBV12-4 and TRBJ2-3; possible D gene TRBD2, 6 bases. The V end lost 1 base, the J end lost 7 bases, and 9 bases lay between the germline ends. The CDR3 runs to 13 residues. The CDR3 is CASSLGGTNTQYF. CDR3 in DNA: TGTGCCAGCAGTTTAGGCGGGACGAATACGCAGTATTTT.

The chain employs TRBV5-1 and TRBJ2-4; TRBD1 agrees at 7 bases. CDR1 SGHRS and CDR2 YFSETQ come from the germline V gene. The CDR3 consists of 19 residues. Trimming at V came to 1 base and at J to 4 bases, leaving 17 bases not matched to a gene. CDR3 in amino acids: CASSLSSSAGQVMKNIQYF. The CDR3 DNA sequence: TGCGCCAGCAGCTTGTCCTCAAGCGCCGGACAGGTCATGAAAAACATTCAGTACTTC.

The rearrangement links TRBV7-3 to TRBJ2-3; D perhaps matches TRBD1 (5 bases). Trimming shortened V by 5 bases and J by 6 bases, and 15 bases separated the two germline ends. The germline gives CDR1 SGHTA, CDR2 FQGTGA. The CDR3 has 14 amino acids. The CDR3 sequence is CASSLGAVWDTQYF. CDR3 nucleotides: TGTGCCAGCAGCCTAGGGGCAGTATGGGATACGCAGTATTTT.

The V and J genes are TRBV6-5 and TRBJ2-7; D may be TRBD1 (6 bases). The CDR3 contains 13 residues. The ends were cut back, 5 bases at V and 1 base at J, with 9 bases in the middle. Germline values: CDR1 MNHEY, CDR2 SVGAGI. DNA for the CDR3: TGTGCCAGCAGTATCACAGGGTCCTACGAGCAGTACTTC. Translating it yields CASSITGSYEQYF.

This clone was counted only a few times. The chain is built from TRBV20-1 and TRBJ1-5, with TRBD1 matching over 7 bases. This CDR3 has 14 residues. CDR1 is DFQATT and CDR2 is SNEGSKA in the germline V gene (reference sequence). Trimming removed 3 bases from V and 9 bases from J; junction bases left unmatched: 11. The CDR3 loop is CSASFRGALGPQHF. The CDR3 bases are TGCAGTGCTAGTTTCAGGGGGGCCCTGGGGCCCCAGCATTTT.

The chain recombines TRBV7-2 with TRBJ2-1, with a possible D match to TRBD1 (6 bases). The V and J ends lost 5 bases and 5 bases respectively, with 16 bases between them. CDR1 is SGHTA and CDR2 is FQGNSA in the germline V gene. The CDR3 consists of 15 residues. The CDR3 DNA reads TGTGCCAGCAGCGCCGCCAGGGGACCGAACAATGAGCAGTTCTTC. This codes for CASSAARGPNNEQFF. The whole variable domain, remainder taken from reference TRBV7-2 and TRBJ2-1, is GAGVSQSPSNKVTEKGKDVELRCDPISGHTALYWYRQSLGQGLEFLIYFQGNSAPDKSGLPSDRFSAERTGGSVSTLTIQRTQQEDSAVYLCASSAARGPNNEQFFGPGTRLTVL.